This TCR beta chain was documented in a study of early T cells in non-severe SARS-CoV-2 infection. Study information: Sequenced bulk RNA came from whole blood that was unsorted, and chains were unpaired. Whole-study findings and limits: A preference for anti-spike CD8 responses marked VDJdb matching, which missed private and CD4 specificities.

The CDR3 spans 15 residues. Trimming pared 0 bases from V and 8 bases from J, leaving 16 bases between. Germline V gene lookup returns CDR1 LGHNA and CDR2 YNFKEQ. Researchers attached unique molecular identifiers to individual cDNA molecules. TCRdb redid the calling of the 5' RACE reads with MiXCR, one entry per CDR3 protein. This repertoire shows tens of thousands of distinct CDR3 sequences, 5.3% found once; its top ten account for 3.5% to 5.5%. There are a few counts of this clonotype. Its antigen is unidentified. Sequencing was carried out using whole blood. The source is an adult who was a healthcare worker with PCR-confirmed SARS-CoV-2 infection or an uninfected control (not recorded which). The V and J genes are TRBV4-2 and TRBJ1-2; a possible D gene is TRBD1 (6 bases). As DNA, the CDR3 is TGTGCCAGCAGCCAAGACCCGGGGGCGGCTTGGGGCTACACCTTC. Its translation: CASSQDPGAAWGYTF.